The TCR beta chain described here comes from a study of T cell responses to AZD1222 COVID-19 vaccine. Overall study results and limits: The study found vaccine-associated CD4 TCRs spanning spike, dominant at 160-218 and 743-854. Females made up more of the donors, who were largely white British, and clonal diversity may have come out too low.

Measured with immunoSEQ multiplex PCR; TCRdb has only the in-frame clones, and not every one. The table lists roughly 120,000 clones, about 85% of them singletons. As concerns this clone: The antigen remains unidentified.

Some second doses came at about 4 weeks and others at about 12 weeks; these were pooled. Deletions cut 1 base from V and 1 base from J, with 11 bases between. Germline assignment: CDR1 SGHTA and CDR2 FQGNSA. CDR3 length: 15 amino acids. Sample: peripheral blood, taken 28 days after the second AZD1222 dose. The V call is TRBV7-2, the J call TRBJ2-7, with no clear D. This receptor was identified in an adult who received the AZD1222 COVID-19 vaccine. In nucleotides, the CDR3 is TGTGCCAGCAGCTTAGATCCAGTTCCATCCTACGAGCAGTACTTC. As protein: CASSLDPVPSYEQYF.